This T cell receptor beta chain originates from a study of blood T cell repertoires in COVID-19. Study summary: Acute-phase and convalescent COVID-19 samples originated in the United States, Italy and Spain.

In the original processing: Amplification of reference gene primers provided the estimated nucleated cell counts. TCRdb keeps only in-frame clones here, not all; method: immunoSEQ multiplex PCR. V, J and clone size derive from that table, while D and trimming were established from the DNA sequence. This sample has 140,000 or so clones, with around 82% found just once. This CDR3 region has 16 residues. V lost 1 base to trimming and J lost 0 bases; unmatched junction nucleotides: 5. Germline assignment: CDR1 SGHAT and CDR2 FQNNGV. J is TRBJ1-1 and V is TRBV11-2, with 7 bases lining up with TRBD1. This TCR came from a human donor in a cohort sampled during active COVID-19. What was sequenced was peripheral blood. The CDR3 bases are TGTGCCAGCAGCTTAGTAGACAGGGCGATGAACACTGAAGCTTTCTTT. Translated: CASSLVDRAMNTEAFF.